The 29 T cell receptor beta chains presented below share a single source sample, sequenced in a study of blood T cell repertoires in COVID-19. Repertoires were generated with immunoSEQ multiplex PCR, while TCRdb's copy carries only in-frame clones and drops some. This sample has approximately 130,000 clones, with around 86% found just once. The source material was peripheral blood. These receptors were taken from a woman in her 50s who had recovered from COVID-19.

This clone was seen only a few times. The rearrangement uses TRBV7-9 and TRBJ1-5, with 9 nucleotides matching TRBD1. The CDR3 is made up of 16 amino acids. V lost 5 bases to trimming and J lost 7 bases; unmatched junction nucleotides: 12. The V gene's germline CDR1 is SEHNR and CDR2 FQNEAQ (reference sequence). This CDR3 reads CASSISGTGHSQPQHF. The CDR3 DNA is TGTGCCAGCAGCATTAGCGGGACAGGGCATAGCCAGCCCCAGCATTTT.

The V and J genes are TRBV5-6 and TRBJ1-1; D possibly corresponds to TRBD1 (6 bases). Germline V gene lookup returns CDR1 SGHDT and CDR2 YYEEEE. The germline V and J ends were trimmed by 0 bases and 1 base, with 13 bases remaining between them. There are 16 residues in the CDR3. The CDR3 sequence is CASSLAPGATNTEAFF. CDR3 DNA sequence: TGTGCCAGCAGCTTGGCGCCAGGGGCTACGAACACTGAAGCTTTCTTT.

As DNA, the CDR3 is TGTGCCAGCAGTCCTACCCGACAGGGCTACGAGCAGTACTTC. This sequence encodes CASSPTRQGYEQYF. This chain connects TRBV2 to TRBJ2-7; TRBD1 matches at 7 bases. The V segment lost 5 bases and the J segment 3 bases; nucleotides outside the gene matches: 7. The CDR3 is 14 residues long. The germline CDR1 and CDR2 sequences are SNHLY and FYNNEI.

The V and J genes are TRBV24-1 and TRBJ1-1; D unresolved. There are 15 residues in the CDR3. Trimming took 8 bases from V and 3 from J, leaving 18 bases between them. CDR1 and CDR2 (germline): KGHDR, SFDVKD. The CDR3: CATISPRANYTEAFF. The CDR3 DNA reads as TGTGCCACCATCTCGCCTCGAGCAAACTACACTGAAGCTTTCTTT.

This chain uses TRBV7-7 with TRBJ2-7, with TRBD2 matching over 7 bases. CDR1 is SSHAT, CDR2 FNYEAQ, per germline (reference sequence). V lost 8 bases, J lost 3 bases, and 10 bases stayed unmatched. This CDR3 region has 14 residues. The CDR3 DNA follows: TGTGCCAGCCTACTGGCGGGGGAGTACTACGAGCAGTACTTC. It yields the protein CASLLAGEYYEQYF.

CDR3 loop: CASSYYEGSGEQYF. The CDR3 DNA is TGTGCCAGCAGTTACTACGAGGGCTCAGGAGAGCAGTACTTC. This chain uses TRBV6-5 with TRBJ2-7; the D gene is possibly TRBD2 (5 bases). Germline V gene lookup returns CDR1 MNHEY and CDR2 SVGAGI. V was clipped by 1 base and J by 7 bases, with 14 bases between them. The CDR3 totals 14 residues.

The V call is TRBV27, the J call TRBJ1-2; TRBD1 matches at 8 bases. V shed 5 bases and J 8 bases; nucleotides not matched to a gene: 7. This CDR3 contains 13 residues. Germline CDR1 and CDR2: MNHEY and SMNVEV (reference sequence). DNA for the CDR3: TGTGCCAGCAGTCTCGGACAGGGTAGGGGCTACACCTTC. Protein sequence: CASSLGQGRGYTF.

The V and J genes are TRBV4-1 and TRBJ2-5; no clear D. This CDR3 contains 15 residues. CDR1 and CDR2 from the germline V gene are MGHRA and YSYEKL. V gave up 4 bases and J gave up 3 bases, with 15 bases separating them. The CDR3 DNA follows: TGCGCCAGCAGCCGAACACCGACACCCAAAGAGACCCAGTACTTC. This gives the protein CASSRTPTPKETQYF.

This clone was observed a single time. The CDR3 DNA reads as TGTGCCAGCAGCACGGGACAGGGGGCCTACTACGAGCAGTACTTC. Its translation is CASSTGQGAYYEQYF. The chain employs TRBV7-2 and TRBJ2-7; 12 bases line up with TRBD1. V was pared by 5 bases and J by 3 bases, with 5 bases of the junction left unmatched. Germline CDR1 reads SGHTA; CDR2 reads FQGNSA. The CDR3 is made up of 15 amino acids.

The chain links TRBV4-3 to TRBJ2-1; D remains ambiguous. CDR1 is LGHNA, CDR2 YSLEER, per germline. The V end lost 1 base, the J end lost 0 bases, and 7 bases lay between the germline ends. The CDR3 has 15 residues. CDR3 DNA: TGCGCCAGCAGCCAAGCTCTAAGCTCCTACAATGAGCAGTTCTTC. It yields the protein CASSQALSSYNEQFF.

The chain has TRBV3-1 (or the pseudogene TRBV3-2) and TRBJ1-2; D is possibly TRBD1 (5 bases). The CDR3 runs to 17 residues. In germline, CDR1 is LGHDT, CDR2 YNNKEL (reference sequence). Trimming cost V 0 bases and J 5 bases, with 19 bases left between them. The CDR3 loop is CASSQDRRGRARYGYTF. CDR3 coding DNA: TGTGCCAGCAGCCAAGATAGGAGGGGACGAGCTAGGTATGGCTACACCTTC.

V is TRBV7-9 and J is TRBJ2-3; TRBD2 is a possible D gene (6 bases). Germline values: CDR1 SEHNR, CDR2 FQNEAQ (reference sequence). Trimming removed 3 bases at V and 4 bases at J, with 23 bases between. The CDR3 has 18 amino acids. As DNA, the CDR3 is TGTGCCAGCAGCTTCGGTTGGGACGGGAGTGGGTTGTCAGATACGCAGTATTTT. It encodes CASSFGWDGSGLSDTQYF.

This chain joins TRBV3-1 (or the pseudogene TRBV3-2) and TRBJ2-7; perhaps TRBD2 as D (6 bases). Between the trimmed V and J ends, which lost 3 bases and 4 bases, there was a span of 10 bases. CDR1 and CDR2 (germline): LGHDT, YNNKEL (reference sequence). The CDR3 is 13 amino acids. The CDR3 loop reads CASSHSGRYEQYF. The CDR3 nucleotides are TGTGCCAGCAGCCATAGCGGAAGATACGAGCAGTACTTC.

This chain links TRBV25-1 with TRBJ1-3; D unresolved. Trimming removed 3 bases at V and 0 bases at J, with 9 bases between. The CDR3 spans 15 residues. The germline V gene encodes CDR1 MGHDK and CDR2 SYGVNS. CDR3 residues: CASSDGGSSGNTIYF. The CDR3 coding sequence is TGTGCCAGCAGTGACGGCGGATCCTCTGGAAACACCATATATTTT.

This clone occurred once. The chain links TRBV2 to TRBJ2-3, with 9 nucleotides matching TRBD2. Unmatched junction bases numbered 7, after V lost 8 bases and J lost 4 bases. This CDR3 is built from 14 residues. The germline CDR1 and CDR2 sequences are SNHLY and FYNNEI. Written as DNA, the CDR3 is TGTGCCAGCGGGGGTCTAGCGGGGTCAGATACGCAGTATTTT. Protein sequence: CASGGLAGSDTQYF.

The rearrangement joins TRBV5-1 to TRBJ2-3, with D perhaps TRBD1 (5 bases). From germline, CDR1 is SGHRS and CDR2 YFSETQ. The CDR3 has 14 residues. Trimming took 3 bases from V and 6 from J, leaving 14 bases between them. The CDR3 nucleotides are TGCGCCAGCAGCTCCTCGACAGCAGGCGATACGCAGTATTTT. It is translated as CASSSSTAGDTQYF.

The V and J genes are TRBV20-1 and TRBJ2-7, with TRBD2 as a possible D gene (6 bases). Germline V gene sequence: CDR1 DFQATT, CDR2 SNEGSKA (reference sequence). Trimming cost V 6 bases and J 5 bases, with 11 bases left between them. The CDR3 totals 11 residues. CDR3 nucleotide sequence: TGCAGTGCCCCCTGGGGGGACGAGCAGTACTTC. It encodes CSAPWGDEQYF.

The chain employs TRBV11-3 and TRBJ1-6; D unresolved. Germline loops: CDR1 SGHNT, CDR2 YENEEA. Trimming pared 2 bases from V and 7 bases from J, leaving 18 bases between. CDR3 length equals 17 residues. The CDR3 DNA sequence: TGTGCCAGCAGCTTATGGGGATCGTGGGGAGAAAATTCACCCCTCCACTTT. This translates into CASSLWGSWGENSPLHF. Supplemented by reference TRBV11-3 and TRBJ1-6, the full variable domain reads EAGVVQSPRYKIIEKKQPVAFWCNPISGHNTLYWYLQNLGQGPELLIRYENEEAVDDSQLPKDRFSAERLKGVDSTLKIQPAELGDSAVYLCASSLWGSWGENSPLHFGNGTRLTVT.

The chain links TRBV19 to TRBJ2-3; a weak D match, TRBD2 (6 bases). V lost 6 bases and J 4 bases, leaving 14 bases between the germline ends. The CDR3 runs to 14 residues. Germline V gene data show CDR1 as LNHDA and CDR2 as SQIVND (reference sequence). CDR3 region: CASSRDFGPDTQYF. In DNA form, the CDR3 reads TGTGCCAGTAGCCGGGACTTCGGCCCAGATACGCAGTATTTT.

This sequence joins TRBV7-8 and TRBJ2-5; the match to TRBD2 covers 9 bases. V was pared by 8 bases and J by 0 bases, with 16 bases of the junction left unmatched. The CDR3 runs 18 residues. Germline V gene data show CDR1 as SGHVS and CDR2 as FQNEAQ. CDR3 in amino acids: CASSTIAGVGKDQETQYF. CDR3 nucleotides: TGTGCCAGCTCGACCATAGCGGGAGTTGGAAAGGACCAAGAGACCCAGTACTTC.

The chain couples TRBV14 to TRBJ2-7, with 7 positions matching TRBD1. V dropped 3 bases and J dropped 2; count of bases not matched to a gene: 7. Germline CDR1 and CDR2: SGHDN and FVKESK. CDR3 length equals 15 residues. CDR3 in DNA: TGTGCCAGCAGCCAGCCGGGACAGCCCCCCTACGAGCAGTACTTC. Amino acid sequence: CASSQPGQPPYEQYF.

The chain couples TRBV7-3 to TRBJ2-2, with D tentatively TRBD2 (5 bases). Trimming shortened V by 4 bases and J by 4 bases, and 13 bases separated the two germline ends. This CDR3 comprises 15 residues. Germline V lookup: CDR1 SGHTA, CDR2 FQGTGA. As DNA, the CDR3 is TGTGCCAGCAGCTCTTACGGACGGGGCACCGGGGAGCTGTTTTTT. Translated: CASSSYGRGTGELFF.

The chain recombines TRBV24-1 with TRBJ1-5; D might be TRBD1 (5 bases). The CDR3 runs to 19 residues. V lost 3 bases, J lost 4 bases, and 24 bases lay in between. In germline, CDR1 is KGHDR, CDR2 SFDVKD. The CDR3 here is CATSDPRRDPGRGNQPQHF. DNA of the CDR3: TGTGCCACCAGTGATCCCCGCCGGGATCCAGGGCGGGGGAATCAGCCCCAGCATTTT.

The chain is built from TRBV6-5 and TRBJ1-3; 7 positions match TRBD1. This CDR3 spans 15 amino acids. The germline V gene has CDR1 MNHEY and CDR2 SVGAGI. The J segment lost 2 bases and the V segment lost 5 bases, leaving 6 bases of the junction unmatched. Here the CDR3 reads CASSQRGRPGNTIYF. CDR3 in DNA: TGTGCCAGCAGTCAAAGGGGGCGGCCTGGAAACACCATATATTTT.

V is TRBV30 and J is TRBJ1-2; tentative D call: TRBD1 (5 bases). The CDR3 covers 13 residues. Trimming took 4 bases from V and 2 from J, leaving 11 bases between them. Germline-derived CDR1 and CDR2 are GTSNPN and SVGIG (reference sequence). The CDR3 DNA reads TGTGCCTGGAAGGTCCCAGGGAACTATGGCTACACCTTC. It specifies CAWKVPGNYGYTF. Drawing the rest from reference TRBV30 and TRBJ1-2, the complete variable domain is SQTIHQWPATLVQPVGSPLSLECTVEGTSNPNLYWYRQAAGRGLQLLFYSVGIGQISSEVPQNLSASRPQDRQFILSSKKLLLSDSGFYLCAWKVPGNYGYTFGSGTRLTVV.

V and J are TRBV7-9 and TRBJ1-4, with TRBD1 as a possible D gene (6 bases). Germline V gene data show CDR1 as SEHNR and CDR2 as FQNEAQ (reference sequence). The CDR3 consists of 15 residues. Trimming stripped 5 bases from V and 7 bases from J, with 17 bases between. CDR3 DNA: TGTGCCAGCAGCCGGAACAGGGCTAAGGGTGAAAAACTGTTTTTT. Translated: CASSRNRAKGEKLFF.

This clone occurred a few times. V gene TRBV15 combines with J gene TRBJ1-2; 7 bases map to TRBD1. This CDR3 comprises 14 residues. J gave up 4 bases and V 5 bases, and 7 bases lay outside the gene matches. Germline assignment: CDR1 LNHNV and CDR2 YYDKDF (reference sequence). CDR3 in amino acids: CATSPEQGTYGYTF. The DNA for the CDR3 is TGTGCCACCAGCCCTGAACAGGGGACCTATGGCTACACCTTC.

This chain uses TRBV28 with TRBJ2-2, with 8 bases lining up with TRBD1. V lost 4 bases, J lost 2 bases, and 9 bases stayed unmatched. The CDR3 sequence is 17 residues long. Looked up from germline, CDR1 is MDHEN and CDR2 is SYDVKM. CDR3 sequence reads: CASSSTAGGPNTGELFF. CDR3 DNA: TGTGCCAGCAGTTCCACTGCAGGGGGCCCCAACACCGGGGAGCTGTTTTTT.

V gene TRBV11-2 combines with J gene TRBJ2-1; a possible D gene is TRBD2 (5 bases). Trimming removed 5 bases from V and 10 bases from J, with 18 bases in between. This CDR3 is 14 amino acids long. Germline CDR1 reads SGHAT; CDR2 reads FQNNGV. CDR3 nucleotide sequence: TGTGCCAGCAGCCGAAGAGGCGGAGGTAGCGAGCAGTTCTTC. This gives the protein CASSRRGGGSEQFF. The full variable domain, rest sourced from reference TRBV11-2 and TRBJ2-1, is EAGVAQSPRYKIIEKRQSVAFWCNPISGHATLYWYQQILGQGPKLLIQFQNNGVVDDSQLPKDRFSAERLKGVDSTLKIQPAKLEDSAVYLCASSRRGGGSEQFFGPGTRLTVL.